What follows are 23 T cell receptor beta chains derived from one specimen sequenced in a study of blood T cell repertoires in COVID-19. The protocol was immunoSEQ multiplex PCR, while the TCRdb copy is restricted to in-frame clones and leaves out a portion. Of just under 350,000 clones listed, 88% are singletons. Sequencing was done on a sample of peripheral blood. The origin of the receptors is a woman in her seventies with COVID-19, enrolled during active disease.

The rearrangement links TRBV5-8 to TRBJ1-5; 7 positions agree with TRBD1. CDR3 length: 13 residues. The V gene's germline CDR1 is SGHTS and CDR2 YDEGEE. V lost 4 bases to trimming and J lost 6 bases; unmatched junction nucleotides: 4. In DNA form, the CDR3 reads TGTGCCAGCAGCCTGGACAGGACTCAGCCCCAGCATTTT. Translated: CASSLDRTQPQHF.

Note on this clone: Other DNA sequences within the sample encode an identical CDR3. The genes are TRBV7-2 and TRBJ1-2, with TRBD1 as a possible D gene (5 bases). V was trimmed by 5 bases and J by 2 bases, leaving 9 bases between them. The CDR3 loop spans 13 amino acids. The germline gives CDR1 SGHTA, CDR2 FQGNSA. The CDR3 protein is CASSPGLNYGYTF. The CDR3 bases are TGTGCCAGCAGCCCGGGACTGAACTATGGCTACACCTTC.

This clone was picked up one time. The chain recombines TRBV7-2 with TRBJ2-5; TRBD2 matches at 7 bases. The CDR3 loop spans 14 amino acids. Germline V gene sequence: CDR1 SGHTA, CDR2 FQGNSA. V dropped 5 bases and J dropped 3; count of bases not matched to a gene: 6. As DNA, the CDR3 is TGTGCCAGCAGCAAAGAGCGGGGTGAAGAGACCCAGTACTTC. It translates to CASSKERGEETQYF.

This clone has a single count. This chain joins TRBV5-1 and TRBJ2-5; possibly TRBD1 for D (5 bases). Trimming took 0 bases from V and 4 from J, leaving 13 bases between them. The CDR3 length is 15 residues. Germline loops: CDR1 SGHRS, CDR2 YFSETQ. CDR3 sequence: CASSLVGVNGETQYF. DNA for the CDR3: TGCGCCAGCAGCTTGGTAGGGGTTAACGGAGAGACCCAGTACTTC. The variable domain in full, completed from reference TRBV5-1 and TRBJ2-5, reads KAGVTQTPRYLIKTRGQQVTLSCSPISGHRSVSWYQQTPGQGLQFLFEYFSETQRNKGNFPGRFSGRQFSNSRSEMNVSTLELGDSALYLCASSLVGVNGETQYFGPGTRLLVL.

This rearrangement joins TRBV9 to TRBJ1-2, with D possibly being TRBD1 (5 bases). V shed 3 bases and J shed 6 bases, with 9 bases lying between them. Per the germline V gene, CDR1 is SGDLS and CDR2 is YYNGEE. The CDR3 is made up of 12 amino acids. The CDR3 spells CASSGPRDGYTF. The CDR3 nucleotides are TGTGCCAGCAGCGGACCCAGGGATGGCTACACCTTC.

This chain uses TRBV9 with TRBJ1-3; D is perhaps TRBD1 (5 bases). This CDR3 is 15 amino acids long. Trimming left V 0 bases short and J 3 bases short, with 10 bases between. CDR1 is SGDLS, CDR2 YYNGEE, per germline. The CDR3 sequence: CASSVDRGNGNTIYF. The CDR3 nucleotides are TGTGCCAGCAGCGTAGACCGGGGGAATGGAAACACCATATATTTT.

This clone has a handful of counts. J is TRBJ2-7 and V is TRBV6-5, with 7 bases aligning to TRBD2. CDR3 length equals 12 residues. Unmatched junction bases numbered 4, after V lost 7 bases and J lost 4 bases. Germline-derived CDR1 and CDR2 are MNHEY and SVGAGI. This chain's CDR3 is CASKAGPYEQYF. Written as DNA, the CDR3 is TGTGCCAGCAAAGCGGGACCTTACGAGCAGTACTTC.

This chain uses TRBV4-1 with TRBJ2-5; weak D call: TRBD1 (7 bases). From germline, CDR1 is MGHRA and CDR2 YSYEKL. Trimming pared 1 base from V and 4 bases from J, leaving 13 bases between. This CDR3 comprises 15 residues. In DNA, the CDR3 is TGCGCCAGCAGCCAAGTCGGCCAGGGGGGAGAGACCCAGTACTTC. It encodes CASSQVGQGGETQYF.

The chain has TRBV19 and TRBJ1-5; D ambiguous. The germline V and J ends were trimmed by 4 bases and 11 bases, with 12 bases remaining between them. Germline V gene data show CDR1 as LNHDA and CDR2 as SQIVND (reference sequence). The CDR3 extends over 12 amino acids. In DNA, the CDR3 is TGTGCCAGTAGTACGGGAGTAAAGGCCCAGCATTTT. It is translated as CASSTGVKAQHF.

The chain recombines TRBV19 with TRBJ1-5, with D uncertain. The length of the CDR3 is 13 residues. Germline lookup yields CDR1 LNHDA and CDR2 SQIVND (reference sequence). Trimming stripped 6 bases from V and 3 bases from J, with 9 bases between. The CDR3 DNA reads TGTGCCAGTAGCCCAGGTCACAATCAGCCCCAGCATTTT. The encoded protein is CASSPGHNQPQHF.

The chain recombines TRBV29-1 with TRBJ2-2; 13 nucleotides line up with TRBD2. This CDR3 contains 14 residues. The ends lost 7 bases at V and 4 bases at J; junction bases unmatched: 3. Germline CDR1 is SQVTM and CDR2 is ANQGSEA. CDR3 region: CSARLAGGTGELFF. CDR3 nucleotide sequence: TGCAGCGCCAGACTAGCGGGGGGCACCGGGGAGCTGTTTTTT.

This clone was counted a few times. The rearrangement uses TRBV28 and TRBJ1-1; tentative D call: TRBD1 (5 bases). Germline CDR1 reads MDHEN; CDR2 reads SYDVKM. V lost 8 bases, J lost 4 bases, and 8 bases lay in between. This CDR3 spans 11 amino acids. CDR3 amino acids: CASGASTEAFF. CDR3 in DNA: TGTGCCAGCGGGGCGAGCACTGAAGCTTTCTTT.

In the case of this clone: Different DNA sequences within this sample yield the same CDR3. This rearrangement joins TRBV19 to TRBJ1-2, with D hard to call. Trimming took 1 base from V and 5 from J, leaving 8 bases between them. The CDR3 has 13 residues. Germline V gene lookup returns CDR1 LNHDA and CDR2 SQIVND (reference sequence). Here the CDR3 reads CASSIGGNYGYTF. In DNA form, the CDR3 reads TGTGCCAGTAGTATAGGAGGGAATTATGGCTACACCTTC.

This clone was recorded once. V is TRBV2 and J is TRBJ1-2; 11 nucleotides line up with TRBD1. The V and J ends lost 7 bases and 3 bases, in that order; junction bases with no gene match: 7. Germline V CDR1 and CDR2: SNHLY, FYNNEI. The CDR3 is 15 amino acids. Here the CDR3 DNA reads TGTGCCAGCAACGGGGACAGGGGGGATCACTATGGCTACACCTTC. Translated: CASNGDRGDHYGYTF.

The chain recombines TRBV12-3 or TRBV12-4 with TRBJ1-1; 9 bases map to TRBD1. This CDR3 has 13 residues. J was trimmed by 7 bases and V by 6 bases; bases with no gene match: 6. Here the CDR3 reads CASSLDRGGEAFF. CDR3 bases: TGTGCCAGCAGCCTGGACAGGGGTGGTGAAGCTTTCTTT.

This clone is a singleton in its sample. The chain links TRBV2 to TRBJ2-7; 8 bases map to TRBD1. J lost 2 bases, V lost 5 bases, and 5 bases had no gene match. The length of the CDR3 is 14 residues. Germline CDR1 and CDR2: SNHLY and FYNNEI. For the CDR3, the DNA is TGTGCCAGCAGTTCCGGGACAGGTCCCTACGAGCAGTACTTC. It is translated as CASSSGTGPYEQYF.

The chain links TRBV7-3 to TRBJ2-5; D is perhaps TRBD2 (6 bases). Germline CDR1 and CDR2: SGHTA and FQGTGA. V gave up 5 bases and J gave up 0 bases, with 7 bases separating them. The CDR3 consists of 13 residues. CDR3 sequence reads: CASSRDYQETQYF. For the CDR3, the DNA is TGTGCCAGCAGCCGGGACTACCAAGAGACCCAGTACTTC.

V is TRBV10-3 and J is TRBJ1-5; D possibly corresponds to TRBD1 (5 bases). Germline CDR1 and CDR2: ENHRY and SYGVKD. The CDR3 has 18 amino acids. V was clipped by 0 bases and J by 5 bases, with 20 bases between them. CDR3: CAISESYGMGGAHQPQHF. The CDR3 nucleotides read TGTGCCATCAGTGAGTCGTACGGGATGGGAGGGGCCCATCAGCCCCAGCATTTT.

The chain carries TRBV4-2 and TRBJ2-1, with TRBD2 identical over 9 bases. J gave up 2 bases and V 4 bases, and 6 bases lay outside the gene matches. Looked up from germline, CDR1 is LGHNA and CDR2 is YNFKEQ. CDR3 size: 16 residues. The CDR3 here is CASSRVLAGTYNEQFF. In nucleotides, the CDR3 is TGTGCCAGCAGCCGAGTTCTAGCGGGGACCTACAATGAGCAGTTCTTC.

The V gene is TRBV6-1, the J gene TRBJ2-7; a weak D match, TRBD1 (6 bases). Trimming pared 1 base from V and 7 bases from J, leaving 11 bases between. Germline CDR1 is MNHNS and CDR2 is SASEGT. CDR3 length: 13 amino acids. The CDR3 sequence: CASSEVDRFEQYF. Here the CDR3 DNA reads TGTGCCAGCAGTGAAGTTGACAGGTTTGAGCAGTACTTC.

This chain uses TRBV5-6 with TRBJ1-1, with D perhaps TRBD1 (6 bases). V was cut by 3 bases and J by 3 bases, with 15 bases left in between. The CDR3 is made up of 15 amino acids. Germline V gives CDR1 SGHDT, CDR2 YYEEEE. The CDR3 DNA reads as TGTGCCAGCAGCTCGAAAAGGGAGGGGGACACTGAAGCTTTCTTT. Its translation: CASSSKREGDTEAFF.

CDR3 coding DNA: TGTGCCACAAGACAGGGGTCGGACGGGGAGCTGTTTTTT. Residues: CATRQGSDGELFF. The chain uses TRBV2 and TRBJ2-2, with 8 bases matching TRBD1. Losses at the gene ends were 10 bases for V and 7 bases for J; bases not matched to a gene: 8. Germline lookup yields CDR1 SNHLY and CDR2 FYNNEI. The CDR3 runs 13 residues.

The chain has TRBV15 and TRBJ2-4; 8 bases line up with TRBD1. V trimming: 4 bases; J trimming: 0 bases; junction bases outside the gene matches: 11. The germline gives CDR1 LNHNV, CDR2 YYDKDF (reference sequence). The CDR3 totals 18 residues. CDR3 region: CATSTLRDRHLAKNIQYF. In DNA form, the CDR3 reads TGTGCCACCAGCACCCTCCGGGACAGGCATCTAGCCAAAAACATTCAGTACTTC.